This T cell receptor beta chain stems from a study of blood T cell repertoires in COVID-19. Background on the study: Collection of acute and convalescent COVID-19 samples took place in the United States, Italy and Spain. Sample material is recorded as cDNA or gDNA derived from T cells, B-cell-depleted T cells, or PBMCs.

Per the original data handling: Amplification of reference gene primers provided the estimated nucleated cell counts. Repertoires were generated with immunoSEQ multiplex PCR, while TCRdb's copy carries only in-frame clones and drops some. That table is the source of V, J and clone size, and D and trimming were worked out from the DNA. The profile shows approximately 250,000 clones, approximately 86% of them singletons. During active infection, Seattle patients enrolled and were then monitored through disease. V was cut by 8 bases and J by 4 bases, with 14 bases left in between. Germline V CDR1 and CDR2: MNHEY, SMNVEV (reference sequence). CDR3 size: 13 residues.

The source material was peripheral blood. The TCR comes from a woman between 70 and 85 years old with COVID-19, enrolled during active disease. The chain links TRBV27 to TRBJ2-5, with D maybe TRBD2 (7 bases). Here the CDR3 reads CASRTGGGETQYF. CDR3 DNA sequence: TGTGCCAGCCGTACGGGGGGCGGAGAGACCCAGTACTTC.